This TCR beta chain was sequenced during a study of beta chain features in type 1 diabetes. About the research overall: Similarity in age, gender and cell yields was seen between patients and healthy donors. Study-level results: Here, the possible influence of HLA type (on TCRB rearrangement) remained unresolved. Type 1 diabetes patients showed fewer insertions and more deletions at VDJ junctions.

All of the isolated RNA was reverse transcribed, so expressed TCRB transcripts were sequenced. Reads for stem cell-like memory T cell samples averaged approximately 940,000. Sequencing was performed with immunoSEQ multiplex PCR; in TCRdb, only in-frame clones are kept and a portion is missing. The table lists 15,000 to 20,000 clones, 50% of them singletons. This clone was recorded a few times. Antigen unknown. The germline CDR1 and CDR2 sequences are WSHSY and SAAADI. The CDR3 spans 13 residues. V lost 6 bases, J lost 1 base, and 9 bases lay in between. V is TRBV10-2 and J is TRBJ1-1, with a tentative D call TRBD1 (5 bases). The sequencing input was stem cell memory CD4+ T cells from blood. This clonotype was sampled from a man aged 18 to 35 in good health. CDR3 amino acids: CASRTQGNTEAFF. The CDR3 nucleotides are TGCGCCAGCAGGACCCAGGGGAACACTGAAGCTTTCTTT.